Listed below are T cell receptor beta chains from one sample, sequenced in a study of cytotoxic CD8 clonotypes in ibrutinib-treated CLL. Clones were sequenced by immunoSEQ multiplex PCR, and TCRdb holds only the in-frame ones, with some missing. The profile shows about 140,000 clones, 91% of them singletons. The source material was PBMCs, sampled after 12 months of ibrutinib treatment. The source of these receptors is a human donor with chronic lymphocytic leukemia. CDR3s include the opening cysteine and the closing phenylalanine or tryptophan. A D gene is named only where the DNA matches it firmly. Expanded clones get a size class; other rows say once, few or many, or leave the size out.

v_call,clone_size,cdr3_length,d_call,j_call,cdr3_aa,cdr3_nt
TRBV6-6,-,11,-,TRBJ2-1,CASSTHNEQFF,TGTGCCAGCAGTACTCACAATGAGCAGTTCTTC
TRBV7-9,-,15,-,TRBJ2-7,CASSNRTALSYEQYF,TGTGCCAGCAGCAACCGGACAGCTCTCTCCTACGAGCAGTACTTC
TRBV25-1,-,17,-,TRBJ2-7,CASSDHQDETGRYEQYF,TGTGCCAGCAGTGACCACCAAGATGAAACAGGGAGATACGAGCAGTACTTC
TRBV6-6,few,11,-,TRBJ1-1,CASSLPTEAFF,TGTGCCAGCAGCCTCCCCACTGAAGCTTTCTTT
TRBV6-6,-,13,TRBD1,TRBJ1-2,CASSYGGQGGYTF,TGTGCCAGCAGTTACGGAGGACAGGGTGGCTACACCTTC
TRBV27,once,16,-,TRBJ2-7,CASSESYYGSSYEQYF,TGTGCCAGCAGCGAATCCTACTACGGGAGCTCCTACGAGCAGTACTTC
TRBV6-5,once,16,TRBD2,TRBJ2-1,CASSYGRDYPGEEQFF,TGTGCCAGCAGTTACGGCCGGGACTACCCCGGGGAGGAGCAGTTCTTC
TRBV14,-,15,TRBD2,TRBJ2-2,CASSQWTSGSGELFF,TGTGCCAGCAGCCAGTGGACTAGCGGGAGCGGGGAGCTGTTTTTT
TRBV6-5,-,15,TRBD2,TRBJ2-1,CASSPVAGGRNEQFF,TGTGCCAGCAGTCCCGTAGCGGGAGGCCGCAATGAGCAGTTCTTC
TRBV20-1,-,11,TRBD1,TRBJ2-7,CSGDRAYEQYF,TGCAGTGGGGACAGGGCATACGAGCAGTACTTC
TRBV7-9,-,19,TRBD1,TRBJ1-1,CASSLPTGGTAGLNTEAFF,TGTGCCAGCAGCTTACCGACTGGAGGGACAGCCGGATTGAACACTGAAGCTTTCTTT
TRBV21-1,once,14,-,TRBJ2-7,CASSLRGRSYEQYF,TGTGCCAGCAGTCTCAGGGGCCGATCCTACGAGCAGTACTTC
TRBV12-5,-,14,TRBD2,TRBJ2-1,CASGTSGTYNEQFF,TGTGCTAGTGGGACTAGCGGGACCTACAATGAGCAGTTCTTC